This T cell receptor beta chain was sequenced during a study of shared clonotypes between healthy human individuals. Some 29,000 T cell genomes (approximately 0.2 ug DNA) went into each sorted-subset replicate. Assay used: immunoSEQ multiplex PCR; TCRdb lists only in-frame clones, some missing. The data show over 800,000 clones, 85% to 95% seen once. The naive CD8 population came from CD45RO-negative cells selected for CCR7, without terminally differentiated effector memory CD45RA+ cells. Every contributor of samples was a Caucasian grown-up residing in Nashville, Tennessee. This clone has only one observation. What it recognizes is unknown. Study outcomes and limitations: Naive subsets usually exceeded memory subsets in estimated richness.

The sequenced sample was naive CD8+ T cells sorted from blood. This receptor was obtained from a man younger than 40 in good health.

This CDR3 reads CASRAGELFF. The CDR3 DNA is TGCGCCAGCAGGGCCGGGGAGCTGTTTTTT. The gene calls are TRBV23-1 and TRBJ2-2; unclear D gene. TRBV23-1 is given ORF status, its function remaining uncertain. V dropped 6 bases and J dropped 6 bases, with 2 bases sitting between them. The CDR3 loop spans 10 amino acids.